The 14 T cell receptor beta chains below were found in one sample sequenced in a study of blood T cell repertoires in COVID-19. The assay was immunoSEQ multiplex PCR, and TCRdb's table has in-frame clones only and misses some. The sample contains 300,000 to 400,000 clones, approximately 86% of which appear only once. Input material: peripheral blood. These TCRs come from a human donor in a cohort sampled during active COVID-19.

The V gene is TRBV5-5, the J gene TRBJ1-3; TRBD1 agrees at 8 bases. After removal of 2 bases from V and 0 bases from J, the junction contained 7 bases not matched to a gene. Germline CDR1 SGHKS, CDR2 YYEKEE (reference sequence). CDR3 length equals 17 residues. CDR3 DNA sequence: TGTGCCAGCAGCTTCTCCGGGACAGGCAGCTCTGGAAACACCATATATTTT. Translation gives CASSFSGTGSSGNTIYF.

The CDR3 DNA reads TGTGCCATCAGTGATGGGGAGAATGAAAAACTGTTTTTT. Protein: CAISDGENEKLFF. The genes are TRBV10-3 and TRBJ1-4; D ambiguous. In germline, CDR1 is ENHRY, CDR2 SYGVKD. CDR3 size: 13 residues. The V and J ends lost 3 bases and 5 bases respectively, with 7 bases between them.

The chain combines TRBV7-2 with TRBJ1-2, with a weak D call TRBD1 (6 bases). The germline V and J ends were trimmed by 2 bases and 2 bases, with 9 bases remaining between them. CDR1 and CDR2 (germline): SGHTA, FQGNSA. The CDR3 spans 14 residues. The CDR3 loop reads CASSLRQANYGYTF. The CDR3 nucleotides are TGTGCCAGCAGCTTAAGACAGGCCAACTATGGCTACACCTTC.

The table lists this clone with a few counts. The V gene is TRBV2, the J gene TRBJ2-1; possibly TRBD2 for D (5 bases). There are 13 residues in the CDR3. Germline V gene data show CDR1 as SNHLY and CDR2 as FYNNEI. The ends were cut back, 7 bases at V and 8 bases at J, with 15 bases in the middle. This chain's CDR3 is CASTKDWTDEQFF. CDR3 sequence (DNA): TGTGCCAGCACAAAGGACTGGACGGATGAGCAGTTCTTC.

On this clone itself: A much larger clone lies one base from this, so it may be a read error. This sample also contains other DNA sequences that code for the same CDR3. This chain joins TRBV30 and TRBJ1-2, with TRBD1 as a possible D gene (6 bases). Per the germline V gene, CDR1 is GTSNPN and CDR2 is SVGIG (reference sequence). Trimming took 1 base from V and 3 from J, leaving 9 bases between them. The CDR3 runs to 13 residues. This CDR3 reads CAWSGGGDYGYTF. The CDR3 region has the DNA TGTGCCTGGAGTGGAGGGGGTGACTATGGCTACACCTTC.

This clone was recorded a few times. The chain is built from TRBV19 and TRBJ1-1, with D maybe TRBD1 (6 bases). Germline V CDR1 and CDR2: LNHDA, SQIVND (reference sequence). This CDR3 is 13 amino acids long. V lost 9 bases and J 1 base, leaving 12 bases between the germline ends. The CDR3 sequence is CASGDRRNTEAFF. The CDR3 bases are TGTGCCAGCGGCGACAGGAGGAACACTGAAGCTTTCTTT.

This clone showed up just once. The chain has TRBV18 and TRBJ1-4; possibly TRBD1 for D (5 bases). The V and J ends lost 2 bases and 7 bases respectively, with 11 bases between them. This CDR3 has 14 residues. Per the germline V gene, CDR1 is KGHSH and CDR2 is LQKENI. The CDR3 DNA is TGTGCCAGCTCACCAATCGGGGGGAGTGAAAAACTGTTTTTT. Its translation: CASSPIGGSEKLFF.

This rearrangement joins TRBV2 to TRBJ2-2; perhaps TRBD1 as D (6 bases). The CDR3 consists of 14 residues. V was clipped by 8 bases and J by 7 bases, with 17 bases between them. Germline loops: CDR1 SNHLY, CDR2 FYNNEI. In DNA form, the CDR3 reads TGTGCCAGCTCTCAGGGGTCGAGGGTCGGGGAGCTGTTTTTT. It codes for CASSQGSRVGELFF.

About this clone: Other nucleotide sequences from this sample produce the same CDR3. The chain has TRBV28 and TRBJ2-2; no reliable D call. This CDR3 contains 11 residues. Germline V CDR1 and CDR2: MDHEN, SYDVKM. Trimming shortened V by 6 bases and J by 5 bases, and 4 bases separated the two germline ends. The CDR3, as DNA: TGTGCCAGCAGCCGGACCGGGGAGCTGTTTTTT. It specifies CASSRTGELFF.

The DNA for the CDR3 is TGTGCCATCAGCCAACAGGGGCCAGGGGCCAACGTCCTGACTTTC. Its translation: CAISQQGPGANVLTF. V and J are TRBV10-3 and TRBJ2-6; 7 nucleotides line up with TRBD1. The CDR3 sequence is 15 residues long. J gave up 4 bases and V 6 bases, and 6 bases lay outside the gene matches. Per germline, CDR1 ENHRY and CDR2 SYGVKD.

The V gene is TRBV19, the J gene TRBJ1-3, with D possibly matching TRBD1 (5 bases). Deletions cut 6 bases from V and 0 bases from J, with 12 bases between. This CDR3 has 15 residues. Germline values: CDR1 LNHDA, CDR2 SQIVND (reference sequence). The CDR3 region is CASSPDSSSGNTIYF. In DNA form, the CDR3 reads TGTGCCAGTAGCCCCGACAGCAGCTCTGGAAACACCATATATTTT.

The chain is built from TRBV29-1 and TRBJ2-3; 8 positions match TRBD1. The junction had 11 bases not matched to a gene; V was cut back by 7 bases and J by 5 bases. The CDR3 runs 14 residues. Germline V CDR1 and CDR2: SQVTM, ANQGSEA. The CDR3 region has the DNA TGCAGCGCCTTACCGGGACAGGCGCTAGATACGCAGTATTTT. This sequence encodes CSALPGQALDTQYF.

The chain has TRBV7-9 and TRBJ2-5; D is possibly TRBD2 (5 bases). V was pared by 5 bases and J by 1 base, with 11 bases between. CDR1 is SEHNR, CDR2 FQNEAQ, per germline (reference sequence). The CDR3 spans 14 residues. DNA for the CDR3: TGTGCCAGCAGCCGCTTGGGAGTCCAAGAGACCCAGTACTTC. Its protein is CASSRLGVQETQYF.

As for this clone: At the DNA level, this CDR3 is encoded by other sequences in the same sample as well. This rearrangement joins TRBV9 to TRBJ2-7; tentative D call: TRBD2 (5 bases). CDR1 is SGDLS, CDR2 YYNGEE, per germline. The CDR3 sequence is 14 residues long. V gave up 0 bases and J gave up 2 bases, with 9 bases separating them. Here the CDR3 DNA reads TGTGCCAGCAGCGTAGGTACGGGGACCTACGAGCAGTACTTC. This codes for CASSVGTGTYEQYF.